A selection of T cell receptor beta chains follows, all from one sample in a study of T cells in Graves' hyperthyroidism and ophthalmopathy. Via MiXCR, TCRdb re-called the multiplex PCR reads, giving one row per CDR3 protein. The table has approximately 690,000 distinct CDR3 sequences, roughly 20% seen once. Sequencing was done on a sample of blood. All receptors come from a man aged 30 to 45 with Graves' ophthalmopathy. Both conserved end residues are part of each CDR3. A D gene is named only where the DNA matches it firmly. Not all rows give a size; the values are once, few, many and, for expanded clones, a class.

D gene: TRBD2; J gene: TRBJ2-1; clone size: NA; CDR3 length: 15; V gene: TRBV4-2; CDR3 protein: CASRPGLAGTDEQFF; CDR3 DNA: TGTGCCAGCAGACCCGGACTAGCGGGAACCGATGAGCAGTTCTTC
D gene: TRBD2; J gene: TRBJ2-7; clone size: NA; CDR3 length: 14; V gene: TRBV9; CDR3 protein: CASSVGGEGGEQYF; CDR3 DNA: TGTGCCAGCAGCGTAGGCGGGGAGGGCGGTGAGCAGTACTTC
D gene: TRBD1; J gene: TRBJ1-6; clone size: NA; CDR3 length: 13; V gene: TRBV28; CDR3 protein: CASSRQGASPLHF; CDR3 DNA: TGTGCCAGCTCGAGGCAGGGGGCTTCACCCCTCCACTTT
D gene: TRBD1; J gene: TRBJ2-1; clone size: once; CDR3 length: 14; V gene: TRBV19; CDR3 protein: CASGGQGSYNEQFF; CDR3 DNA: TGTGCCAGCGGAGGACAGGGATCCTACAATGAGCAGTTCTTC
D gene: NA; J gene: TRBJ1-2; clone size: few; CDR3 length: 13; V gene: TRBV27; CDR3 protein: CASSPRVHYGYTF; CDR3 DNA: TGTGCCAGCAGTCCGAGGGTCCACTATGGCTACACCTTC
D gene: NA; J gene: TRBJ2-7; clone size: NA; CDR3 length: 10; V gene: TRBV6-1; CDR3 protein: CASSEAGQYF; CDR3 DNA: TGTGCCAGCAGTGAAGCCGGGCAGTACTTC
D gene: TRBD2; J gene: TRBJ2-7; clone size: few; CDR3 length: 13; V gene: TRBV5-5; CDR3 protein: CASIGAAGDEQYF; CDR3 DNA: TGTGCCAGCATTGGGGCGGCGGGGGACGAGCAGTACTTC
D gene: NA; J gene: TRBJ2-1; clone size: few; CDR3 length: 17; V gene: TRBV5-1; CDR3 protein: CASSYSVGGPPYNEQFF; CDR3 DNA: TGCGCCAGCAGCTATAGCGTCGGCGGGCCCCCCTACAATGAGCAGTTCTTC
D gene: NA; J gene: TRBJ2-7; clone size: few; CDR3 length: 17; V gene: TRBV7-8; CDR3 protein: CASSSVVGGLLRYEQYF; CDR3 DNA: TGTGCCAGCAGCTCCGTCGTGGGGGGACTCCTAAGGTACGAGCAGTACTTC
D gene: NA; J gene: TRBJ1-1; clone size: many; CDR3 length: 14; V gene: TRBV12-3/TRBV12-4; CDR3 protein: CASSLASRNTEAFF; CDR3 DNA: TGTGCCAGCAGTTTAGCGAGTCGGAACACTGAAGCTTTCTTT
D gene: NA; J gene: TRBJ2-1; clone size: NA; CDR3 length: 17; V gene: TRBV28; CDR3 protein: CASSFRGWRKTYNEQFF; CDR3 DNA: TGTGCCAGCAGTTTCAGGGGTTGGAGAAAGACCTACAATGAGCAGTTCTTC